This T cell receptor beta chain is drawn from a study of molecular identifiers for immune sequencing clone quantification. As for the study in general: For replicates, RNA isolated from roughly 20,000 or 100,000 naive CD8 cells was divided into five portions, of which four were sequenced.

The naive CD8 libraries originated from between about 18,000 and 1,000,000 sorted cells and drew on 10%, 30% or 50% RNA. CDR1 is ENHRY, CDR2 SYGVKD, per germline. The ends were cut back, 8 bases at V and 6 bases at J, with 14 bases in the middle. The CDR3 loop spans 13 amino acids. The use of previously described methods and listed TCR primers produced the bulk TCR libraries. TCRdb reprocessed the PCR reads via MiXCR and lists one record per CDR3 protein. Counted here are about half a million distinct CDR3 sequences, 20% to 25% occurring once; the ten biggest clones make up 0.7% to 0.95%. The chain couples TRBV10-3 to TRBJ1-5; D is unclear. Sequenced material: naive CD8+ T cells from blood, with Jurkat cell RNA spiked in. Subset in this sample: FACS-sorted CD8+CD4-CCR7+CD45RA+ naive T cells. The receptor was derived from a human donor in good health. Some libraries in this study had Jurkat cell RNA spiked in. The CDR3 DNA reads TGTGCCATCTCACCCGGTACCGGTCAGCCCCAGCATTTT. Residues: CAISPGTGQPQHF.